Listed below are T cell receptor beta chains from one sample, sequenced in a study of T-cell reconstitution after alpha-beta-depleted transplantation in children. TCRdb reanalysed the PCR reads using MiXCR and keeps one entry per CDR3 protein. The sample yields roughly 82,000 distinct CDR3 sequences, over 12% seen once. The input for sequencing was PBMCs, mostly from graft donor cells, taken 180 days after TCRalphabeta/CD19-depleted stem cell transplant. The receptors were gathered from a male patient aged 2-10 years who had a stem cell transplant for acute lymphoblastic leukemia, so the T cells may come from the graft donor. CDR3s include the opening cysteine and the closing phenylalanine or tryptophan.

CRGGVGSALSTEAFF,TRBV20-1
CASSLGGRRGYGYTF,TRBV7-2
CASSLGTIQETQYF,TRBV28
CASSVTDRSWNSPLHF,TRBV5-1
CASSPAGGPYNEQFF,TRBV5-6
CAASTPGQGKTQYF,TRBV10-3
CASTRRLAGGPEETQYF,TRBV6-1
CASSLTIGGYTF,TRBV5-4
CASSLVSGTKETQYF,TRBV7-2
CASSFERVNYGYTF,TRBV5-6
CASSKGLRGEETQYF,TRBV7-3
CASSLVEGVRGYTF,TRBV7-2
CSARSSYNSPLHF,TRBV20-1
CASSLALTGPTDTQYF,TRBV7-2
CASSPNRREYF,TRBV7-2
CSASTNTGSGSPLHF,TRBV20-1
CASIPELKWAGELFF,TRBV6-1
CASSLGGRINYGYTF,TRBV5-1
CASSFGGPNTGELFF,TRBV5-4
CANPDRVIHF,TRBV5-1
CASRPGTGNETQYF,TRBV6-1
CASSFLAGALRDTQYF,TRBV6-1
CASTQGTSKQETQYF,TRBV28
CASSEYFGGVNNEQFF,TRBV25-1
CASSYVWGGGEEQFF,TRBV6-5
CASSYLRGTTQETQYF,TRBV6-2/TRBV6-3
CASRWSGGTYNEQFF,TRBV5-1
CASSLVQRAISYNEQFF,TRBV5-1